This section outlines one TCR beta chain sequence together with its context. Its antigen is undetermined. Other DNA sequences in this sample translate to the same CDR3. This CDR3 contains 13 residues. The ends were cut back, 2 bases at V and 1 base at J, with 5 bases in the middle. CDR1 and CDR2 (germline): KGHSH, LQKENI. The data originate from a study of shared clonotypes between healthy human individuals. Regarding the study as a whole: Only blood was sampled, and tissue TCR repertoires likely differ from blood ones.

The assay was run at deep level. Each replicate PCR on the sorted subsets used around 200 ng DNA (roughly 32,000 T cell genomes). TCRdb keeps only in-frame clones here, not all; method: immunoSEQ multiplex PCR. The sample has over a million clones, over 95% seen once. This TCR was recovered from a man aged 25 to 40 in good health. The rearrangement links TRBV18 to TRBJ1-1; no clear D. Sequencing was done on a sample of naive CD4+ T cells sorted from blood. Indicated subset: CD45RA+ positively selected. CDR3 bases: TGTGCCAGCTCACCAAAGGGGAACACTGAAGCTTTCTTT. This translates into CASSPKGNTEAFF.